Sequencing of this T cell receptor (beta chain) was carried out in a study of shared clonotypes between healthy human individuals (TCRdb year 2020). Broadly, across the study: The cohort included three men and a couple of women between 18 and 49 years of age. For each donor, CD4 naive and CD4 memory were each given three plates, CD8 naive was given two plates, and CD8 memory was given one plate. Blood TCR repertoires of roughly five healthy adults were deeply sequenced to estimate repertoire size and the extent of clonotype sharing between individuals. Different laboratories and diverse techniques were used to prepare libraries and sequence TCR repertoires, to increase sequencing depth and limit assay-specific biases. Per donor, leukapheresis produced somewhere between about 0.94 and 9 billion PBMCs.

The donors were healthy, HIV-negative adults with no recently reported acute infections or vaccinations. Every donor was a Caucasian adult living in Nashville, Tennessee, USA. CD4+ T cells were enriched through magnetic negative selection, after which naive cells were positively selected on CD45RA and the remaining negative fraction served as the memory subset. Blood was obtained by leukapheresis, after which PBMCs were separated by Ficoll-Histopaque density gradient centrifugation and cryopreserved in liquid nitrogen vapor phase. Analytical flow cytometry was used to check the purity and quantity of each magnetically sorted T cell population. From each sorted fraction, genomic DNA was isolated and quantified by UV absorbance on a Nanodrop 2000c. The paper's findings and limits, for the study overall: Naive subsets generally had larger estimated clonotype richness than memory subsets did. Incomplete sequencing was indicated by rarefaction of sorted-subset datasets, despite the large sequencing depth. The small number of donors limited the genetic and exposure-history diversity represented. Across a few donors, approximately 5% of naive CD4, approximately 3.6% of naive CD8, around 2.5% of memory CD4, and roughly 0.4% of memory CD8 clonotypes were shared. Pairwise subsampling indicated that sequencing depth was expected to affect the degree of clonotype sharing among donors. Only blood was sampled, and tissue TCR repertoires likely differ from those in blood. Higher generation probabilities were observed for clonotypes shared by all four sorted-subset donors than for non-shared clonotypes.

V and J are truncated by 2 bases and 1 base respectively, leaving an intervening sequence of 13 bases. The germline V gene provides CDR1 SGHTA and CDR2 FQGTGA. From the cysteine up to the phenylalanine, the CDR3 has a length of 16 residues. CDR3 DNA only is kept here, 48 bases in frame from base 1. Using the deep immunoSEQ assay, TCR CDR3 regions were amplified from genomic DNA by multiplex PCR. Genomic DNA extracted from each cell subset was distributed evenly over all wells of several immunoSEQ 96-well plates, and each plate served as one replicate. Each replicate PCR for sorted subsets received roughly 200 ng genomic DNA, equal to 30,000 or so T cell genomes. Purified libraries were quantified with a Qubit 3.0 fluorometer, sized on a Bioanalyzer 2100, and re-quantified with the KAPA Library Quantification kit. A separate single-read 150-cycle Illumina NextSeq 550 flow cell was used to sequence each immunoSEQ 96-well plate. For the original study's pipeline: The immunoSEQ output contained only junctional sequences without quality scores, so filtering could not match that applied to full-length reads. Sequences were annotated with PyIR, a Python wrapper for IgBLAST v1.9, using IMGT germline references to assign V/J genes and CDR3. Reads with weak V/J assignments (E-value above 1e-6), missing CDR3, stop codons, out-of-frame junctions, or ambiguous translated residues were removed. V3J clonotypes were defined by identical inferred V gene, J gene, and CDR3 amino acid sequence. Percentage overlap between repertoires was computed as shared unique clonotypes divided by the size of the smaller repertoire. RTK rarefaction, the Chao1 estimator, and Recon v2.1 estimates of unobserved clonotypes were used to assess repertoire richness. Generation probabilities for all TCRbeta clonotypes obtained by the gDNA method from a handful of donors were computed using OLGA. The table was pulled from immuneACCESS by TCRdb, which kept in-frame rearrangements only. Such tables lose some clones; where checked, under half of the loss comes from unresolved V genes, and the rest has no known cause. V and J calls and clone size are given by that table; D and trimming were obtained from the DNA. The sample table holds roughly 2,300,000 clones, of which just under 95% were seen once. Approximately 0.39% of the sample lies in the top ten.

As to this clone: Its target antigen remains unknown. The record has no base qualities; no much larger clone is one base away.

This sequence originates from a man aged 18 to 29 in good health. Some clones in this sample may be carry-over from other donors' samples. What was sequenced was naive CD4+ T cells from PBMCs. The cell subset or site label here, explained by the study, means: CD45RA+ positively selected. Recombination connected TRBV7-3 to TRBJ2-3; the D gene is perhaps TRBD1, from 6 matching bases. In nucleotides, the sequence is TGTGCCAGCAGCTTAGGGGGCGGAAGGGGCACAGATACGCAGTATTTT. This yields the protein CASSLGGGRGTDTQYF.